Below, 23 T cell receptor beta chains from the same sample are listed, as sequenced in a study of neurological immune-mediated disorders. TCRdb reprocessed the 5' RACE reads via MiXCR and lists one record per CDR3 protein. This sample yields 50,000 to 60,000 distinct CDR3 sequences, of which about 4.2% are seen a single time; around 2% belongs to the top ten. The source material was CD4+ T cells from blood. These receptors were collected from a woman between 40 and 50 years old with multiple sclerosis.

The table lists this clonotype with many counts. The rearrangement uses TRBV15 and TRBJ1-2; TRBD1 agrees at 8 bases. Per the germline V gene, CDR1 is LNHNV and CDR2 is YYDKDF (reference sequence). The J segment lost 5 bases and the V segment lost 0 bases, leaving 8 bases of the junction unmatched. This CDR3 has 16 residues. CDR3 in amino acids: CATSREGGRTGYGYTF. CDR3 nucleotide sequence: TGTGCCACCAGCAGAGAGGGGGGGAGGACAGGGTATGGCTACACCTTC.

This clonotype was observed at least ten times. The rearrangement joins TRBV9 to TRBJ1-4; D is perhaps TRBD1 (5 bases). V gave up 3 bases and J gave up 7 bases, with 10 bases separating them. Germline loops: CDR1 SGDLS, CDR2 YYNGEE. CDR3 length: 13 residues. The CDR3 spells CASSDQGAEKLFF. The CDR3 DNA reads TGTGCCAGCAGCGACCAGGGAGCTGAAAAACTGTTTTTT. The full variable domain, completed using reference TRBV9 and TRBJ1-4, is DSGVTQTPKHLITATGQRVTLRCSPRSGDLSVYWYQQSLDQGLQFLIQYYNGEERAKGNILERFSAQQFPDLHSELNLSSLELGDSALYFCASSDQGAEKLFFGSGTQLSVL.

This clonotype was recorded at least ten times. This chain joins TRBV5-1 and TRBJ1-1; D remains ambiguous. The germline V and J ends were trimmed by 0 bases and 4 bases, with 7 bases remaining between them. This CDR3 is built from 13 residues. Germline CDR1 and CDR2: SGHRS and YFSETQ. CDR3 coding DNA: TGCGCCAGCAGCTTGGTGGGGAGCACTGAAGCTTTCTTT. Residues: CASSLVGSTEAFF.

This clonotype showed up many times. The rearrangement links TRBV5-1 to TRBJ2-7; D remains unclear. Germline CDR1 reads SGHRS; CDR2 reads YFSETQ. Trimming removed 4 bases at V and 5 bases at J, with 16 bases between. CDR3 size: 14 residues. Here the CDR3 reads CASSREGMIDEQYF. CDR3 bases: TGCGCCAGCAGCAGGGAAGGGATGATCGACGAGCAGTACTTC.

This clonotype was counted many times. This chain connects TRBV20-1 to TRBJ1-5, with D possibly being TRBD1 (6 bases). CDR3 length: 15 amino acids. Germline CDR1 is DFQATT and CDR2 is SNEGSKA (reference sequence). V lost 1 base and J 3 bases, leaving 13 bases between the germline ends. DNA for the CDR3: TGCAGTGCTAGAGTTGACAGGAATATCAATCAGCCCCAGCATTTT. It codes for CSARVDRNINQPQHF.

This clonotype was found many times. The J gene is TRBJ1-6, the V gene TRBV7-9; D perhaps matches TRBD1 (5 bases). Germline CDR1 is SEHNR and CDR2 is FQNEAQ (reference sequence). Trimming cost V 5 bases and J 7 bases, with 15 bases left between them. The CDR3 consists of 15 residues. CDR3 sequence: CASSGPGRENSPLHF. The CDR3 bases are TGTGCCAGCAGCGGACCGGGACGCGAGAATTCACCCCTCCACTTT.

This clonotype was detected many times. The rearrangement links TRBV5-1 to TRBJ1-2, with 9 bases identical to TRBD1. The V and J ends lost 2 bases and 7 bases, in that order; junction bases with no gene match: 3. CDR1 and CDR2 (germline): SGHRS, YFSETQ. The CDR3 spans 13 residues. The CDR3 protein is CASSFGTGSGYTF. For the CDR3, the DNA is TGCGCCAGCAGCTTTGGGACAGGGAGTGGCTACACCTTC.

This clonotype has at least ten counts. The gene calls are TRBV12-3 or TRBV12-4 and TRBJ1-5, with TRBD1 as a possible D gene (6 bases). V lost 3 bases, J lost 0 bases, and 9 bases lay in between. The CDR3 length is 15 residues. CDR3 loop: CASSFGQNSNQPQHF. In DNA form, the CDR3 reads TGTGCCAGCAGTTTTGGACAGAATAGCAATCAGCCCCAGCATTTT.

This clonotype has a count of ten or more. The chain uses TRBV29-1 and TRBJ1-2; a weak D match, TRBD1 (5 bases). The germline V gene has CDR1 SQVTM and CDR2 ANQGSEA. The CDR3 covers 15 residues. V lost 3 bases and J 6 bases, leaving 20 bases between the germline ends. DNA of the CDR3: TGCAGCGTTGACCCCCTAGGTGCAGGGATGAATGGCTACACCTTC. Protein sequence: CSVDPLGAGMNGYTF. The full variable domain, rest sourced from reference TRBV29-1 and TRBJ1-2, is SAVISQKPSRDICQRGTSLTIQCQVDSQVTMMFWYRQQPGQSLTLIATANQGSEATYESGFVIDKFPISRPNLTFSTLTVSNMSPEDSSIYLCSVDPLGAGMNGYTFGSGTRLTVV.

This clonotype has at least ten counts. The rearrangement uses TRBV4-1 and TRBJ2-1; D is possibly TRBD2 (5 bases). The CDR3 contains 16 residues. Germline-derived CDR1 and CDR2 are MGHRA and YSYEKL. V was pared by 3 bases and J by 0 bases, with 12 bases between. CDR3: CASSQRASSSYNEQFF. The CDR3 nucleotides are TGCGCCAGCAGCCAGAGGGCGTCTAGCTCCTACAATGAGCAGTTCTTC.

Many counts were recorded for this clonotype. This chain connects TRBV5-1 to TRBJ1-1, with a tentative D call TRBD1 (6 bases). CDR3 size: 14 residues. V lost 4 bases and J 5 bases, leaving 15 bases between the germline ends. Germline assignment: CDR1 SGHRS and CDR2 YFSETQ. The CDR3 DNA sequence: TGCGCCAGCAGCCCCCGGGACACTCTAACTGAAGCTTTCTTT. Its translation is CASSPRDTLTEAFF.

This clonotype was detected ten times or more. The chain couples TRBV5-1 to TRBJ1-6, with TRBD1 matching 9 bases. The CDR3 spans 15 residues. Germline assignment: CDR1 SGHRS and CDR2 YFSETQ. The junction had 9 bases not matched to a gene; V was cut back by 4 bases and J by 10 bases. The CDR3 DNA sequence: TGCGCCAGCAGCCAACAGGGGGCGGTGGAATCACCCCTCCACTTT. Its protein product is CASSQQGAVESPLHF.

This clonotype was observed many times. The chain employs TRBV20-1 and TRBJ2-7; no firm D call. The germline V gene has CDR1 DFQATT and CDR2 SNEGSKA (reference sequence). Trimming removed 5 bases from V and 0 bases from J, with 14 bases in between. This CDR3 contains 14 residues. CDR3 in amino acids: CSAPRSTSSYEQYF. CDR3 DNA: TGCAGTGCTCCCCGGAGTACCAGCTCCTACGAGCAGTACTTC.

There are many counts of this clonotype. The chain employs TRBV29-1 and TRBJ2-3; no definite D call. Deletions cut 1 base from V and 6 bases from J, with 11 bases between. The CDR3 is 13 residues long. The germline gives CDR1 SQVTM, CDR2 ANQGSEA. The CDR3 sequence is CSVEVSLRDTQYF. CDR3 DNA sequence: TGCAGCGTTGAAGTCTCGTTAAGGGATACGCAGTATTTT.

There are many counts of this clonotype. CDR3 nucleotide sequence: TGTGCCAGCAGCCAAGGGAAGCCCGGGGAGCTGTTTTTT. Protein product: CASSQGKPGELFF. The gene calls are TRBV3-1 and TRBJ2-2; D gene unclear. This CDR3 comprises 13 residues. Germline-derived CDR1 and CDR2 are LGHDT and YNNKEL (reference sequence). V lost 1 base and J lost 6, with 6 bases in between.

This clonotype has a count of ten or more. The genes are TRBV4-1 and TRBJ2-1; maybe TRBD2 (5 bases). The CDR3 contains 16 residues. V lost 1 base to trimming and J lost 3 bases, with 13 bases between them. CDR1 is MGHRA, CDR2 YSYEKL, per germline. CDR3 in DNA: TGCGCCAGCAGCCAAGCTGCGGACTTGATCTACAATGAGCAGTTCTTC. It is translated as CASSQAADLIYNEQFF.

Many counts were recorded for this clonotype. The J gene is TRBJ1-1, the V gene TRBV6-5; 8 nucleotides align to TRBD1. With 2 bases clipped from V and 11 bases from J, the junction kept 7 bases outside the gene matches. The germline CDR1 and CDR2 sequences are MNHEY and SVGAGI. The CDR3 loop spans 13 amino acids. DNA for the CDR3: TGTGCCAGCAGTTACACGCGACAGGGGTTGGCTTTCTTT. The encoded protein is CASSYTRQGLAFF.

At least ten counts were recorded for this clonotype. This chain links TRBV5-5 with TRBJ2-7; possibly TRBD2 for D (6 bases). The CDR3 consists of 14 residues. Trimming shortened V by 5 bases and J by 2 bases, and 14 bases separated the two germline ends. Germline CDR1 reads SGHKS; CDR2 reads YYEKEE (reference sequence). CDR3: CASRSVGGTYEQYF. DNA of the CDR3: TGTGCCAGCAGATCCGTGGGGGGAACCTACGAGCAGTACTTC. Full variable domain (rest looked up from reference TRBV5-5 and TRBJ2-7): DAGVTQSPTHLIKTRGQQVTLRCSPISGHKSVSWYQQVLGQGPQFIFQYYEKEERGRGNFPDRFSARQFPNYSSELNVNALLLGDSALYLCASRSVGGTYEQYFGPGTRLTVT.

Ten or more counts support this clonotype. DNA for the CDR3: TGTGCCAGCAGCCTCACAGGGGGCGGGTACGAGCAGTACTTC. It specifies CASSLTGGGYEQYF. The rearrangement joins TRBV11-2 to TRBJ2-7; 9 nucleotides align to TRBD1. The CDR3 is made up of 14 amino acids. V lost 5 bases and J lost 4; bases outside the gene matches: 6. CDR1 is SGHAT, CDR2 FQNNGV, per germline. The full variable domain, in which reference TRBV11-2 and TRBJ2-7 provide the parts outside the CDR3, is EAGVAQSPRYKIIEKRQSVAFWCNPISGHATLYWYQQILGQGPKLLIQFQNNGVVDDSQLPKDRFSAERLKGVDSTLKIQPAKLEDSAVYLCASSLTGGGYEQYFGPGTRLTVT.

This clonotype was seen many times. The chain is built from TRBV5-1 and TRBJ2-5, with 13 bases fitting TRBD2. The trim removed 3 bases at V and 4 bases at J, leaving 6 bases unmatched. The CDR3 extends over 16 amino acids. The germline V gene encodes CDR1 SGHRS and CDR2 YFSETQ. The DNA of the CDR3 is TGCGCCAGCAGCTCCACTAGCGGGGGGGCGACAGAGACCCAGTACTTC. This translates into CASSSTSGGATETQYF.

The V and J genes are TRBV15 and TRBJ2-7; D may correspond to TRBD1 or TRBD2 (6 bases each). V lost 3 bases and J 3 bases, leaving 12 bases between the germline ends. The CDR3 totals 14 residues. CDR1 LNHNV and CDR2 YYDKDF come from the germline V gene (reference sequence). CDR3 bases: TGTGCCACCAGCAGCTTGAGGGGGGACTACGAGCAGTACTTC. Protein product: CATSSLRGDYEQYF.

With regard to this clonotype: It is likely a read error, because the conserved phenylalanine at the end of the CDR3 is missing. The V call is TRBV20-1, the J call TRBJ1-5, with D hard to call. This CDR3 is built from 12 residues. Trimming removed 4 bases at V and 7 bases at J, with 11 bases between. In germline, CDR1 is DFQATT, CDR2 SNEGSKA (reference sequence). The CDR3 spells CSAKEGTQPQHV. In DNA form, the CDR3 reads TGCAGTGCTAAAGAGGGCACCCAGCCCCAGCATGTT.

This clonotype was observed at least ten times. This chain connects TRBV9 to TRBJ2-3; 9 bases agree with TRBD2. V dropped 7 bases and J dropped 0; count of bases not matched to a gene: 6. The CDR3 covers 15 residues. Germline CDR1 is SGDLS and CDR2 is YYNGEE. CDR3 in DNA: TGTGCCAGCTCCCCAACTAGCGGGAGCACAGATACGCAGTATTTT. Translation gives CASSPTSGSTDTQYF.